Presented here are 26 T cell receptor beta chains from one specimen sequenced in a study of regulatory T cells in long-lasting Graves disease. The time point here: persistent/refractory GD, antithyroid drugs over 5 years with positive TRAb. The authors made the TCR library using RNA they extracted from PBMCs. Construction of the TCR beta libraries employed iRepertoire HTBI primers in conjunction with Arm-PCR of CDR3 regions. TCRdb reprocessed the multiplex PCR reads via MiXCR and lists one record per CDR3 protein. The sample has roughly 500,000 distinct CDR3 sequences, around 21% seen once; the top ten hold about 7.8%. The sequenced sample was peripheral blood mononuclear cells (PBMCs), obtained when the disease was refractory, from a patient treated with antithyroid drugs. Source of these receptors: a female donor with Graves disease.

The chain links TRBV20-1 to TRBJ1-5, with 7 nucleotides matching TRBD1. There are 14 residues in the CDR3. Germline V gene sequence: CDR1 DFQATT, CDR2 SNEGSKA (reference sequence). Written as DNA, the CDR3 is TGCAGCTGGACAGGTGTTAATAGCAATCAGCCCCAGCATTTT. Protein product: CSWTGVNSNQPQHF.

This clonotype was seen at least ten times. Here the CDR3 reads CASRYRVTSSYEQYF. The CDR3 DNA reads TGTGCCAGCAGGTACAGGGTAACGAGCTCCTACGAGCAGTACTTC. The rearrangement joins TRBV28 to TRBJ2-7, with a weak D call TRBD1 (6 bases). Looked up from germline, CDR1 is MDHEN and CDR2 is SYDVKM. The CDR3 is 15 amino acids. V gave up 6 bases and J gave up 0 bases, with 15 bases separating them.

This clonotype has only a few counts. CDR3 residues: CASSLSRVRDRVIGMNTEAFF. The CDR3, as DNA: TGCGCCAGCAGCCTATCTAGGGTCCGGGACAGGGTGATTGGGATGAACACTGAAGCTTTCTTT. The chain joins TRBV4-1 to TRBJ1-1, with 9 bases aligning to TRBD1. The CDR3 is 21 residues long. Germline V gene data show CDR1 as MGHRA and CDR2 as YSYEKL. The ends lost 4 bases at V and 0 bases at J; junction bases unmatched: 21.

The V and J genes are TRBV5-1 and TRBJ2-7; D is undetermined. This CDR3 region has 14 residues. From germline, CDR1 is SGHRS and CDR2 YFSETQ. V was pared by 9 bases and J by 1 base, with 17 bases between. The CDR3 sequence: CATYPGLDSYEQYF. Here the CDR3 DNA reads TGCGCCACATATCCCGGGCTCGATTCCTACGAGCAGTACTTC.

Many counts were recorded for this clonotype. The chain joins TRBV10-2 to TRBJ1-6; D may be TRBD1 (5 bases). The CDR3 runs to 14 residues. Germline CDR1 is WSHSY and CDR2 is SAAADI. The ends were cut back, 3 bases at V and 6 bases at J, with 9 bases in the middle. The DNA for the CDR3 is TGCGCCAGCAGTGAAAATCAGGGTAATTCACCCCTCCACTTT. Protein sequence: CASSENQGNSPLHF.

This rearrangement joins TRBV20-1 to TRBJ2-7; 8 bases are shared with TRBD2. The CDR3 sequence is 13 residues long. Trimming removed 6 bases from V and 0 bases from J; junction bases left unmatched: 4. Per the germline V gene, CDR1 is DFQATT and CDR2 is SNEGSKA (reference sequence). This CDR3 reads CSAASGSSYEQYF. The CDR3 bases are TGCAGTGCGGCCAGCGGGAGCTCCTACGAGCAGTACTTC.

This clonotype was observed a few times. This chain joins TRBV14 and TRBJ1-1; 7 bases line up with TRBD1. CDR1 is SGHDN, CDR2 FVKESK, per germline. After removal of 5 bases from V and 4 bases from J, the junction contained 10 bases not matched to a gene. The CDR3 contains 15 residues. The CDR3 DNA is TGTGCCAGCAGCGCCAGACAGGGTGGGAGCACTGAAGCTTTCTTT. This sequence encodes CASSARQGGSTEAFF.

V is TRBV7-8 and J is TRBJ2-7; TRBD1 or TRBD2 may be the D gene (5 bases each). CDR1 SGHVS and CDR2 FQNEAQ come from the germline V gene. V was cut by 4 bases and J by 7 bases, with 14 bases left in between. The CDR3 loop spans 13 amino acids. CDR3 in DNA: TGTGCCAGCAGCTCTGCCGGATGGGGGGAGCAGTACTTC. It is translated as CASSSAGWGEQYF. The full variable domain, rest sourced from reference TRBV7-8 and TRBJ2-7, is GAGVSQSPRYKVAKRGQDVALRCDPISGHVSLFWYQQALGQGPEFLTYFQNEAQLDKSGLPSDRFFAERPEGSVSTLKIQRTQQEDSAVYLCASSSAGWGEQYFGPGTRLTVT.

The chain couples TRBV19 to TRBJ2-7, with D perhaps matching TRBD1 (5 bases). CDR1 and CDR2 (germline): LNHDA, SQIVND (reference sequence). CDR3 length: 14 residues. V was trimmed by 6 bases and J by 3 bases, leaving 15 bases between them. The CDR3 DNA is TGTGCCAGTAGCTCAGGTGGGGCAGACTACGAGCAGTACTTC. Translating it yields CASSSGGADYEQYF.

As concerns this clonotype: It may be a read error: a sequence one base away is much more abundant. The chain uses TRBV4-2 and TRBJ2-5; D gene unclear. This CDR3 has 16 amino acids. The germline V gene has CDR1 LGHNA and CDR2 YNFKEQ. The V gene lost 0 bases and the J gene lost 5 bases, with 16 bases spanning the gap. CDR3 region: CASSQDRAEERETQYF. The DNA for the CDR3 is TGTGCCAGCAGCCAAGACCGGGCGGAAGAAAGGGAGACCCAGTACTTC.

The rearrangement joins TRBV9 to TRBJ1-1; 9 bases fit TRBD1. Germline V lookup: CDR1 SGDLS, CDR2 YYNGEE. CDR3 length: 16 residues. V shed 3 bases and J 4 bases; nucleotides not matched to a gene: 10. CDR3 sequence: CASSALTGGRGTEAFF. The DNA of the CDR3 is TGTGCCAGCAGCGCGTTGACAGGGGGGCGTGGCACTGAAGCTTTCTTT. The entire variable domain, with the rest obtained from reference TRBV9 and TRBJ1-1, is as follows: DSGVTQTPKHLITATGQRVTLRCSPRSGDLSVYWYQQSLDQGLQFLIQYYNGEERAKGNILERFSAQQFPDLHSELNLSSLELGDSALYFCASSALTGGRGTEAFFGQGTRLTVV.

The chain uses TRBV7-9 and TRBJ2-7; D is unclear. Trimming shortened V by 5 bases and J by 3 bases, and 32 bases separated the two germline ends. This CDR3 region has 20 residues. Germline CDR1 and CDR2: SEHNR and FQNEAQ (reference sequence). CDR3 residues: CASSLTSHSSFGDKSYEQYF. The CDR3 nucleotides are TGTGCCAGCAGCCTGACGTCCCACTCCTCTTTTGGAGACAAAAGCTACGAGCAGTACTTC.

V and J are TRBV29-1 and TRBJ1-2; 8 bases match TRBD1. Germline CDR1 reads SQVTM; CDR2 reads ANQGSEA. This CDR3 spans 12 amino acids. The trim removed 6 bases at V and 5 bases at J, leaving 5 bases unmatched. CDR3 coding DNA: TGCAGCGTCCCACAGGGGGAGTATGGCTACACCTTC. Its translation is CSVPQGEYGYTF.

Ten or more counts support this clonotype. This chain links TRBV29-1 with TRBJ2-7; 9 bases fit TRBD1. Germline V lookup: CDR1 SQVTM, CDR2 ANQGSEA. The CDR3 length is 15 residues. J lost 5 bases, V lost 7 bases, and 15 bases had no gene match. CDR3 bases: TGCAGCGCCAAACGAGCGGACAGGGGACGCGACGAGCAGTACTTC. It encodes CSAKRADRGRDEQYF.

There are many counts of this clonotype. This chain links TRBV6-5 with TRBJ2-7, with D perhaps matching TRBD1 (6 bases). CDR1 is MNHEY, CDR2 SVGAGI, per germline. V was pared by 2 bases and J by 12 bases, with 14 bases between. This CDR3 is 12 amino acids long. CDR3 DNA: TGTGCCAGCAGTTACGACAGGCCCCAGCGGTACTTC. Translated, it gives CASSYDRPQRYF.

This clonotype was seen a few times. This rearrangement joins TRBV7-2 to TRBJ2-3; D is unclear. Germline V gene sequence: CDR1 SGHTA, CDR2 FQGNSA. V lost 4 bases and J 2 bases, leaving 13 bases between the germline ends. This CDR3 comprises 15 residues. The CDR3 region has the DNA TGTGCCAGCAGCTCGACGGGCCCTCCCACAGATACGCAGTATTTT. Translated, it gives CASSSTGPPTDTQYF.

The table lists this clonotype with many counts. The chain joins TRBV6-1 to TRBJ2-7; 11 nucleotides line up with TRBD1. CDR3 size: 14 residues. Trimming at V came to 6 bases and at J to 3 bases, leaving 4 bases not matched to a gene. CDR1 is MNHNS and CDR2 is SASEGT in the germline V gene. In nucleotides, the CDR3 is TGTGCCAGCAGCCGGACAGGGGGCTTCTACGAGCAGTACTTC. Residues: CASSRTGGFYEQYF.

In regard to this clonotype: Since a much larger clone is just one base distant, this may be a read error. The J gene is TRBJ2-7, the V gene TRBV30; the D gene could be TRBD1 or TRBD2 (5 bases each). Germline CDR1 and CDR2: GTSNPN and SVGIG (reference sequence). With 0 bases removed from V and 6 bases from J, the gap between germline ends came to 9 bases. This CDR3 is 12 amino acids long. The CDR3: CAWSVRGCEQYF. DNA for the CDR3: TGTGCCTGGAGTGTACGGGGCTGCGAGCAGTACTTC.

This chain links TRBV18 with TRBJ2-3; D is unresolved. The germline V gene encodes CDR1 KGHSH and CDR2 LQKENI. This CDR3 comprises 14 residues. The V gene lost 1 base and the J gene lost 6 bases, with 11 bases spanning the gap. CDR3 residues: CASSPRSKRDTQYF. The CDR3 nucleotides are TGTGCCAGCTCACCACGGTCAAAAAGGGATACGCAGTATTTT.

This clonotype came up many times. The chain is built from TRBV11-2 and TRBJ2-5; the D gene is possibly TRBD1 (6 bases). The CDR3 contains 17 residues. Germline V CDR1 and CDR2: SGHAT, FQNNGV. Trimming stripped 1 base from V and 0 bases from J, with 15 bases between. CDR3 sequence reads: CASSLATVGTYQETQYF. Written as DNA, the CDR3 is TGTGCCAGCAGCTTAGCAACGGTGGGGACATACCAAGAGACCCAGTACTTC.

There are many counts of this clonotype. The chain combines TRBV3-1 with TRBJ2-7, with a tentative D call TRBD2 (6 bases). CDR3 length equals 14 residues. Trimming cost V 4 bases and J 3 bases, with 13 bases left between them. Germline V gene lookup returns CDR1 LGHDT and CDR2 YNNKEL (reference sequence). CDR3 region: CASSRDWRGYEQYF. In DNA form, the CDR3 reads TGTGCCAGCAGCCGGGACTGGCGGGGCTACGAGCAGTACTTC.

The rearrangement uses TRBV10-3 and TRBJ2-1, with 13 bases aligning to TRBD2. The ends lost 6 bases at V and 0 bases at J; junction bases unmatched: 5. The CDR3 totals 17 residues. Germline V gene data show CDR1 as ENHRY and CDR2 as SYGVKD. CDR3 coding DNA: TGTGCCATCAGGAGGACTAGCGGGAGTACCTCCTACAATGAGCAGTTCTTC. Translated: CAIRRTSGSTSYNEQFF.

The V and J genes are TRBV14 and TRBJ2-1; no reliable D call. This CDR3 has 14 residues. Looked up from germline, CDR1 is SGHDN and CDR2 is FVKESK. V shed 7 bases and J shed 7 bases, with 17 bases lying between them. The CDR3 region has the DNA TGTGCCAGCACTTCTAATCCGGGCGATAATGAGCAGTTCTTC. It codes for CASTSNPGDNEQFF. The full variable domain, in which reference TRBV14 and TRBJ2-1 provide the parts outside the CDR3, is EAGVTQFPSHSVIEKGQTVTLRCDPISGHDNLYWYRRVMGKEIKFLLHFVKESKQDESGMPNNRFLAERTGGTYSTLKVQPAELEDSGVYFCASTSNPGDNEQFFGPGTRLTVL.

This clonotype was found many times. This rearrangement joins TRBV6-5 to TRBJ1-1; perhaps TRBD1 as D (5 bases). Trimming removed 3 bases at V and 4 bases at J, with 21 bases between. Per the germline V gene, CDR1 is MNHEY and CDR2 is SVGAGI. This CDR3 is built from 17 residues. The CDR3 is CASSYPSGRGVRTEAFF. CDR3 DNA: TGTGCCAGCAGTTATCCTTCGGGGCGGGGGGTACGCACTGAAGCTTTCTTT.

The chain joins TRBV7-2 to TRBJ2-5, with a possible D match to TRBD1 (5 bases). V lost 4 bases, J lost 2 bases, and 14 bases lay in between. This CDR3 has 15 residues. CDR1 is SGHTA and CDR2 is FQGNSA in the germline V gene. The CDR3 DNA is TGTGCCAGCAGCTATCGAGCCGACAGACAAGAGACCCAGTACTTC. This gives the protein CASSYRADRQETQYF.

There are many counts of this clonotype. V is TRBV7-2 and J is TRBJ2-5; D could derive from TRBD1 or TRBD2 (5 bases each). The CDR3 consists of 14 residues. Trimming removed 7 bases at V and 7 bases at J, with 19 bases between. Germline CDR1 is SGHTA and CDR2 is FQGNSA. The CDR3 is CASIPLRGRTTQYF. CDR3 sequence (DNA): TGTGCCAGCATCCCTCTCCGGGGCCGCACGACCCAGTACTTC.